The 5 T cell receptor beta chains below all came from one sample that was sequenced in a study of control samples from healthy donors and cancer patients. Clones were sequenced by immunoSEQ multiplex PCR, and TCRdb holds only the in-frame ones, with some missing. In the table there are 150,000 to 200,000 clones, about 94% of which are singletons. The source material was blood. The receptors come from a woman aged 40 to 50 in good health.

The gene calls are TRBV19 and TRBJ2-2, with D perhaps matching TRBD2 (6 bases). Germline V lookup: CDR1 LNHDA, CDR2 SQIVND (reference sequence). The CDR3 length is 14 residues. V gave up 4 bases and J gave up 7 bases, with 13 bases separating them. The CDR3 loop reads CASSTREFLGELFF. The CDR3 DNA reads TGTGCCAGTAGTACACGGGAGTTCCTCGGGGAGCTGTTTTTT.

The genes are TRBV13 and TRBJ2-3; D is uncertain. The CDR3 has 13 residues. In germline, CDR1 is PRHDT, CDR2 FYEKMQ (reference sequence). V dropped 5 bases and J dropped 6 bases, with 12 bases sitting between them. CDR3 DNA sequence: TGTGCCAGCAGCCTGCTAACCCCGGATACGCAGTATTTT. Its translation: CASSLLTPDTQYF. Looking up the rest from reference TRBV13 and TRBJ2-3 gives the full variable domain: AAGVIQSPRHLIKEKRETATLKCYPIPRHDTVYWYQQGPGQDPQFLISFYEKMQSDKGSIPDRFSAQQFSDYHSELNMSSLELGDSALYFCASSLLTPDTQYFGPGTRLTVL.

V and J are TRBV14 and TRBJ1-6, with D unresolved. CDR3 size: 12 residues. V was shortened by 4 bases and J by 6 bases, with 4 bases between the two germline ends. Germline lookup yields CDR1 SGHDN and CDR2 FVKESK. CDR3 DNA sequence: TGTGCCAGCAGCCGCGTTAATTCACCCCTCCACTTT. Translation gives CASSRVNSPLHF.

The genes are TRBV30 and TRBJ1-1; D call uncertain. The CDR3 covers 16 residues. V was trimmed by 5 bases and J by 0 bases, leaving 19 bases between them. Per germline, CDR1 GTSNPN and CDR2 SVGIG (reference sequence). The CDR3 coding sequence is TGTGCCTGGGAGGCCCCGGTGGGGTTCATGAACACTGAAGCTTTCTTT. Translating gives CAWEAPVGFMNTEAFF.

CDR3 in amino acids: CASRDGQIRQPQHF. DNA for the CDR3: TGTGCCAGCAGGGACGGCCAAATCCGCCAGCCCCAGCATTTT. The chain employs TRBV6-5 and TRBJ1-5; unclear D gene. Germline CDR1 is MNHEY and CDR2 is SVGAGI. With 6 bases removed from V and 7 bases from J, the gap between germline ends came to 16 bases. This CDR3 is 14 amino acids long.